These 4 T cell receptor beta chains were all obtained from the same sample, sequenced in a study of T-cell reconstitution after alpha-beta-depleted transplantation in children. The TCRbeta library was prepared with unique molecular identifiers. TCRdb re-analysed the PCR reads in MiXCR, keeping a single row per CDR3 protein. The table has about 980,000 distinct CDR3 sequences, about 29% seen once. The specimen comprised PBMCs, mostly from graft donor cells, sampled 360 days after TCRalphabeta/CD19-depleted stem cell transplant. The origin of the receptors is a boy in the first two years of life who had a stem cell transplant for SCID, so the T cells may come from the graft donor.

This chain connects TRBV6-1 to TRBJ1-4; 8 bases align to TRBD1. Losses at the gene ends were 3 bases for V and 4 bases for J; bases not matched to a gene: 13. Germline lookup yields CDR1 MNHNS and CDR2 SASEGT. This CDR3 contains 18 residues. The CDR3 DNA reads TGTGCCAGCAGTGAGGCTTACAGGGGGGAAGTTGGTAATGAAAAACTGTTTTTT. Its protein is CASSEAYRGEVGNEKLFF.

This clonotype was found a few times. The V and J genes are TRBV5-8 and TRBJ2-5, with D possibly TRBD1 on 6 matching bases. CDR1 and CDR2 from the germline V gene are SGHTS and YDEGEE. The V gene lost 5 bases and the J gene lost 1 base, with 15 bases spanning the gap. CDR3 size: 15 residues. CDR3 coding DNA: TGTGCCAGCAGGAAAGGAAACAGGGTCCAAGAGACCCAGTACTTC. Translating gives CASRKGNRVQETQYF.

There are a few counts of this clonotype. The rearrangement uses TRBV12-3 or TRBV12-4 and TRBJ2-7; 14 positions match TRBD2. Trimming removed 5 bases from V and 5 bases from J; junction bases left unmatched: 8. The CDR3 has 16 amino acids. The CDR3 reads CASSARTSGGRDEQYF. The CDR3 DNA reads TGTGCCAGCAGTGCCCGGACTAGCGGGGGGAGGGACGAGCAGTACTTC.

The chain links TRBV5-6 to TRBJ1-5; possible D gene TRBD1, 6 bases. CDR1 is SGHDT, CDR2 YYEEEE, per germline. This CDR3 spans 14 amino acids. V shed 5 bases and J shed 7 bases, with 16 bases lying between them. Written as DNA, the CDR3 is TGTGCCAGCAGTTCGGACGGGGGCAGACAGCCCCAGCATTTT. This translates into CASSSDGGRQPQHF.